A selection of T cell receptor beta chains follows, all from one sample in a study of CD4 T cells in lung cancer. Sequencing used immunoSEQ multiplex PCR; TCRdb keeps in-frame clones, though not all of them. The data contain around 4,800 clones, around 70% of them seen just once; the ten biggest clones take up 16%. Specimen: lung tumor tissue. The receptors stem from a man in his 60s with non-small cell lung cancer. Each CDR3 is given with its conserved first and last residue. The D gene is left open where the match is weak. Size tells how often a clone was seen (once, few, many) or the class of an expanded clone, and some rows leave it out.

V,J,size,D,CDR3,DNA
TRBV7-9,TRBJ2-7,-,-,CASSLDNRGLTYEQYF,TGTGCCAGCAGCTTAGACAACAGGGGACTCACCTACGAGCAGTACTTC
TRBV7-3,TRBJ2-2,few,-,CASSLGGANTGELFF,TGTGCCAGCAGCTTAGGCGGGGCGAACACCGGGGAGCTGTTTTTT
TRBV29-1,TRBJ2-7,-,TRBD2,CSVGTSGAYEQYF,TGCAGCGTTGGAACTAGCGGAGCCTACGAGCAGTACTTC
TRBV4-1,TRBJ2-3,once,TRBD2,CASSQEVGGSTDTQYF,TGCGCCAGCAGCCAAGAGGTCGGGGGGAGCACAGATACGCAGTATTTT
TRBV19,TRBJ2-1,-,-,CASSPGQTLNEQFF,TGTGCCAGTAGTCCGGGTCAAACCCTCAATGAGCAGTTCTTC
TRBV2,TRBJ2-2,-,TRBD2,CASSLAGGPPGGELFF,TGTGCCAGCAGTCTAGCGGGAGGCCCCCCGGGCGGGGAGCTGTTTTTT
TRBV19,TRBJ1-5,-,-,CASSMSAVQSNQPQHF,TGTGCCAGTAGTATGTCGGCGGTGCAGTCCAATCAGCCCCAGCATTTT
TRBV14,TRBJ2-1,-,-,CASSQDPQGLAESISSYNEQFF,TGTGCCAGCAGCCAAGACCCTCAGGGGCTAGCGGAGTCGATCTCCTCCTACAATGAGCAGTTCTTC
TRBV2,TRBJ1-5,-,TRBD1,CASRSGTGVNQPQHF,TGTGCCAGCCGCAGCGGGACAGGAGTCAATCAGCCCCAGCATTTT
TRBV25-1,TRBJ2-3,-,TRBD2,CASSDLSGTSTDTQYF,TGTGCCAGCAGTGATCTTAGCGGGACTAGCACAGATACGCAGTATTTT
TRBV11-2,TRBJ2-7,-,TRBD1,CASSLTGQVFKYEQYF,TGTGCCAGCAGCCTCACGGGACAGGTCTTTAAGTATGAGCAGTACTTC
TRBV15,TRBJ2-3,-,TRBD2,CATSSGLTSGYTDTQYF,TGTGCCACCAGCAGTGGGCTAACTAGCGGGTATACAGATACGCAGTATTTT
TRBV6-1,TRBJ2-3,-,-,CASRKDGLSSQYF,TGTGCCAGCAGGAAGGACGGACTTAGCTCCCAGTATTTT
TRBV11-2,TRBJ2-6,few,TRBD2,CASGLSSGTGANVLTF,TGTGCCAGCGGTCTCTCTAGCGGGACCGGGGCCAACGTCCTGACTTTC
TRBV18,TRBJ2-3,-,-,CASSPEPPDTQYF,TGTGCCAGCTCACCAGAGCCCCCAGATACGCAGTATTTT
TRBV14,TRBJ2-1,few,TRBD2,CASSQEFGTSGNEQFF,TGTGCCAGCAGCCAAGAGTTCGGGACTAGCGGGAATGAGCAGTTCTTC
TRBV28,TRBJ1-2,-,TRBD1,CASSSGTGSYGYTF,TGTGCCAGCAGTTCAGGGACAGGGAGCTATGGCTACACCTTC
TRBV19,TRBJ2-2,-,-,CASRPQDASVGELFF,TGTGCCAGTAGGCCACAGGATGCCTCTGTCGGGGAGCTGTTTTTT
TRBV13,TRBJ2-1,-,-,CASSLDPGSYNEQFF,TGTGCCAGCAGCTTAGACCCGGGCTCCTACAATGAGCAGTTCTTC
TRBV25-1,TRBJ2-5,once,TRBD2,CASSDWTSGQETQYF,TGTGCCAGCAGTGATTGGACTAGCGGCCAAGAGACCCAGTACTTC
TRBV5-4,TRBJ1-4,-,TRBD1,CASSPGQGGGTNEKLFF,TGTGCCAGCAGCCCAGGACAGGGTGGCGGGACTAATGAAAAACTGTTTTTT
TRBV14,TRBJ1-3,once,-,CASSPQQGNTIYF,TGTGCCAGCAGCCCTCAACAGGGAAACACCATATATTTT
TRBV6-1,TRBJ2-6,-,-,CASTAAGSGANVLTF,TGTGCCAGCACAGCAGCAGGCTCTGGGGCCAACGTCCTGACTTTC
TRBV7-3,TRBJ2-3,-,-,CASSSGLSTDTQYF,TGTGCCAGCAGCTCGGGACTTAGCACAGATACGCAGTATTTT
TRBV14,TRBJ1-1,-,-,CASSQGIGAYNTEAFF,TGTGCCAGCAGCCAAGGAATAGGGGCCTACAACACTGAAGCTTTCTTT